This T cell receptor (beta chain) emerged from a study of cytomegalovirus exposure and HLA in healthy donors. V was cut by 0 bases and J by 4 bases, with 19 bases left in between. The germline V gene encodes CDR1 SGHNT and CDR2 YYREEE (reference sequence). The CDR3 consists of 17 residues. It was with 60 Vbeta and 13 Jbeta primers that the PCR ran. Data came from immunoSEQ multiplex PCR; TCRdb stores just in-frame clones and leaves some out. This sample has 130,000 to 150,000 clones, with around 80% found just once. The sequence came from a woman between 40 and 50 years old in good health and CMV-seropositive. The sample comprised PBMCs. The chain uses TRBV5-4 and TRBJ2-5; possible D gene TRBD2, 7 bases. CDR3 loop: CASSLGTEPSGVETQYF. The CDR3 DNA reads TGTGCCAGCAGCTTGGGGACAGAACCTAGCGGCGTAGAGACCCAGTACTTC.